Below are 30 T cell receptor beta chains sequenced from a single sample in a study of T cells in women clearing cervical HPV infection. Here immunoSEQ multiplex PCR was the method, and the copy in TCRdb shows in-frame clones only, minus some. Its table records 21,000 or so clones. The sample comprised blood buffy coat. Every receptor here comes from a woman aged 18 to 75 with a cervical HPV16 infection that either progressed to CIN3+ or cleared (not recorded which).

CDR3 DNA (partial): TGTGCCAGTAGTCCCGGCGGGAGCTACGAG. This sequence encodes CASSPGGSYE. The full CDR3 is CASSPGGSYEQYF. This chain links TRBV19 with TRBJ2-7; TRBD2 matches at 7 bases. The read terminates 3 residues before the CDR3 end, so the remaining end is supplied by the germline J gene. There are 13 residues in the CDR3. Germline trimming cut 5 bases from V and 3 bases from J; bases unmatched to any gene: 4. CDR1 and CDR2 from the germline V gene are LNHDA and SQIVND (reference sequence). Full variable domain (outside the CDR3, taken from reference TRBV19 and TRBJ2-7): DGGITQSPKYLFRKEGQNVTLSCEQNLNHDAMYWYRQDPGQGLRLIYYSQIVNDFQKGDIAEGYSVSREKKESFPLTVTSAQKNPTAFYLCASSPGGSYEQYFGPGTRLTVT.

On this clone itself: The CDR3 end lies 3 residues beyond the end of the read and is filled in from the germline J gene. This chain joins TRBV20-1 and TRBJ2-3, with 9 bases aligning to TRBD2. Germline V gene data show CDR1 as DFQATT and CDR2 as SNEGSKA (reference sequence). After removal of 7 bases from V and 1 base from J, the junction contained 3 bases not matched to a gene. The CDR3 has 13 residues. CDR3 region: CSVRTSGTDTQYF. The part of the CDR3 DNA that was read is TGCAGTGTAAGGACTAGCGGCACAGATACG.

For this clone: Coverage ceases 3 residues before the CDR3 finishes, and the germline J gene fills in the end. This chain links TRBV20-1 with TRBJ2-3; TRBD2 might be the D (5 bases). CDR1 and CDR2 (germline): DFQATT, SNEGSKA (reference sequence). This CDR3 spans 15 amino acids. The germline V and J ends were trimmed by 5 bases and 2 bases, with 17 bases remaining between them. CDR3 sequence reads: CSARRLSENTDTQYF. Partial CDR3 DNA: TGCAGTGCTCGACGTCTTAGCGAAAACACAGATACG.

A note on this clone: The read comes to an end 3 residues before the CDR3 does, leaving the germline J gene to fill in the end. The rearrangement links TRBV5-8 to TRBJ2-1, with 11 nucleotides matching TRBD2. V shed 0 bases, J shed 9 bases, and the junction held 5 bases outside the gene matches. The CDR3 has 15 amino acids. The germline gives CDR1 SGHTS, CDR2 YDEGEE. CDR3 in amino acids: CASSLGLAGGAEQFF. CDR3 DNA, as far as it was read: TGTGCCAGCAGCTTGGGTCTAGCGGGAGGTGCTGAG. Full variable domain (remainder filled in from reference TRBV5-8 and TRBJ2-1): EAGVTQSPTHLIKTRGQQATLRCSPISGHTSVYWYQQALGLGLQFLLWYDEGEERNRGNFPPRFSGRQFPNYSSELNVNALELEDSALYLCASSLGLAGGAEQFFGPGTRLTVL.

Of note for this clone: The read terminates 3 residues before the CDR3 end, so the remaining end is supplied by the germline J gene. The chain is built from TRBV19 and TRBJ1-5, with 7 bases fitting TRBD1. The CDR3 spans 16 residues. V lost 7 bases and J lost 5; bases outside the gene matches: 14. Germline values: CDR1 LNHDA, CDR2 SQIVND (reference sequence). The CDR3 DNA, read in part, is TGTGCCAGTACCCCAATCCTCGGCAGGGGGGATCAGCCC. It codes for CASTPILGRGDQP. The whole CDR3 sequence is CASTPILGRGDQPQHF.

Concerning this clone: The observed sequence ends 3 residues before the CDR3 terminus, with the missing tail filled in from the germline J gene. The rearrangement joins TRBV7-8 to TRBJ2-1; 15 bases are a match to TRBD2. The CDR3 is made up of 14 amino acids. V shed 11 bases and J 4 bases; nucleotides not matched to a gene: 3. Germline values: CDR1 SGHVS, CDR2 FQNEAQ. The covered CDR3 bases are TGTGCCGGGACTAGCGGGGGGTTATACAATGAG. This gives the protein CAGTSGGLYNE. The whole CDR3 region reads CAGTSGGLYNEQFF.

Concerning this clone: The CDR3 end lies 3 residues beyond the end of the read and is filled in from the germline J gene. V gene TRBV28 combines with J gene TRBJ1-2, with 8 bases fitting TRBD1. With 0 bases clipped from V and 3 bases from J, the junction kept 9 bases outside the gene matches. Per germline, CDR1 MDHEN and CDR2 SYDVKM. CDR3 length: 17 residues. This chain's CDR3 is CASSLWGWGQDDYGYTF. The sequenced CDR3 bases are TGTGCCAGCAGTTTATGGGGTTGGGGACAGGATGACTATGGC.

Concerning this clone itself: The read finishes 3 residues shy of the CDR3 end, and the germline J gene is used to complete it. J is TRBJ1-1 and V is TRBV4-2; 10 nucleotides match TRBD1. The J segment lost 3 bases and the V segment lost 1 base, leaving 8 bases of the junction unmatched. In germline, CDR1 is LGHNA, CDR2 YNFKEQ. The CDR3 has 17 amino acids. CDR3 sequence reads: CASSQAGDRGLDTEAFF. CDR3 DNA (partial): TGTGCCAGCAGCCAAGCGGGAGACAGGGGGCTAGACACTGAA.

In the case of this clone: The read comes to an end 3 residues before the CDR3 does, leaving the germline J gene to fill in the end. The chain links TRBV23-1 to TRBJ1-2; TRBD1 is a possible D gene (6 bases). TRBV23-1 is sorted into the ORF group, with uncertain function. This CDR3 contains 12 residues. Deletions cut 8 bases from V and 4 bases from J, with 11 bases between. The DNA read from the CDR3 is TGCGCCAGCGAAGGACAGATCTATGGC. Translation gives CASEGQIYG. The CDR3 as a whole reads CASEGQIYGYTF.

As concerns this clone: The read halts 3 residues ahead of the CDR3 end, with the missing end drawn from the germline J gene. The J gene is TRBJ1-6, the V gene TRBV5-1; tentative D call: TRBD1 (5 bases). V lost 7 bases and J 4 bases, leaving 12 bases between the germline ends. The germline V gene encodes CDR1 SGHRS and CDR2 YFSETQ. This CDR3 has 14 residues. CDR3 bases read: TGCGCCAGCCCCGTTCAGGGATATAATTCACCC. This translates into CASPVQGYNSP. The whole CDR3 sequence is CASPVQGYNSPLHF.

On this clone: The sequenced fragment ends 3 residues before the CDR3 boundary, so the rest is inferred from the germline J gene. This chain connects TRBV19 to TRBJ1-1, with D tentatively TRBD1 (5 bases). Germline V gene lookup returns CDR1 LNHDA and CDR2 SQIVND (reference sequence). V was clipped by 10 bases and J by 5 bases, with 17 bases between them. The CDR3 totals 13 residues. The sequenced CDR3 bases are TGTGCCACTCGTCAAGGAAGGGGTACTGAA. This sequence encodes CATRQGRGTE. The entire CDR3 reads CATRQGRGTEAFF.

On this clone: The read terminates 3 residues ahead of where the CDR3 ends, so the germline J gene completes it. The rearrangement uses TRBV20-1 and TRBJ2-3; D possibly corresponds to TRBD1 (6 bases). Trimming shortened V by 1 base and J by 5 bases, and 16 bases separated the two germline ends. From germline, CDR1 is DFQATT and CDR2 SNEGSKA (reference sequence). The CDR3 loop spans 15 amino acids. The CDR3 region is CSARAFVTGGDTQYF. CDR3 DNA, as far as it was read: TGCAGTGCTAGAGCTTTCGTGACAGGTGGAGATACG.

As for this clone: Read sequence stops 3 residues before the CDR3 end, and the germline J gene provides the missing end. The chain combines TRBV7-9 with TRBJ1-2; TRBD1 might be the D (5 bases). CDR3 length: 15 amino acids. The germline V gene has CDR1 SEHNR and CDR2 FQNEAQ (reference sequence). The CDR3 protein is CASSFGTSGNYDYTF. The CDR3 bases that were read are TGTGCCAGCAGCTTCGGGACTAGCGGGAACTACGAC.

CDR3 residues: CAISDSRGYQPQHF. CDR3 DNA (partial): TGTGCCATCAGTGACTCCAGGGGCTATCAGCCC. The chain couples TRBV10-3 to TRBJ1-5; a possible D gene is TRBD1 (6 bases). The read ends 3 residues before the CDR3 terminus; that terminus is restored from the germline J gene. The V and J ends lost 3 bases and 5 bases respectively, with 11 bases between them. The CDR3 length is 14 residues. Germline CDR1 reads ENHRY; CDR2 reads SYGVKD.

Details on this clone: The read ends 3 residues before the CDR3 terminus; that terminus is restored from the germline J gene. The rearrangement joins TRBV14 to TRBJ1-3; D perhaps matches TRBD1 (5 bases). Germline values: CDR1 SGHDN, CDR2 FVKESK. Trimming stripped 2 bases from V and 4 bases from J, with 15 bases between. This CDR3 comprises 16 residues. CDR3 bases read: TGTGCCAGCAGCCAACGTTCGGGGGGTTCCGGAAACACC. Amino acid sequence: CASSQRSGGSGNT. The complete CDR3 sequence is CASSQRSGGSGNTIYF. Drawing the rest from reference TRBV14 and TRBJ1-3, the complete variable domain is EAGVTQFPSHSVIEKGQTVTLRCDPISGHDNLYWYRRVMGKEIKFLLHFVKESKQDESGMPNNRFLAERTGGTYSTLKVQPAELEDSGVYFCASSQRSGGSGNTIYFGEGSWLTVV.

Note on this clone: The CDR3 is cut off 3 residues early in the read; its end comes from the germline J gene. This chain uses TRBV6-1 with TRBJ2-1; TRBD1 might be the D (5 bases). CDR1 is MNHNS and CDR2 is SASEGT in the germline V gene. Trimming shortened V by 0 bases and J by 6 bases, and 12 bases separated the two germline ends. The CDR3 is 15 amino acids. The DNA read from the CDR3 is TGTGCCAGCAGTGAAGCCAGGGCCTATTCCAATGAG. Encoded protein: CASSEARAYSNE. The full CDR3 reads CASSEARAYSNEQFF.

As concerns this clone: The read ends 3 residues shy of where the CDR3 ends; the end is completed using the germline J gene. The chain has TRBV19 and TRBJ2-3; D is possibly TRBD1 (5 bases). The V gene's germline CDR1 is LNHDA and CDR2 SQIVND (reference sequence). The CDR3 is made up of 14 amino acids. This CDR3 reads CASSSDRSQETQYF. The covered CDR3 bases are TGTGCCAGTAGCTCCGACAGATCCCAAGAGACG.

Note on this clone: The CDR3 end lies 3 residues beyond the end of the read and is filled in from the germline J gene. The V and J genes are TRBV10-3 and TRBJ1-1; TRBD1 is a possible D gene (5 bases). This CDR3 region has 16 residues. Germline V CDR1 and CDR2: ENHRY, SYGVKD. V was shortened by 1 base and J by 2 bases, with 14 bases between the two germline ends. The CDR3 bases that were read are TGTGCCATCAGTGAGTGGGGGGAGGGTCGCAACACTGAA. It translates to CAISEWGEGRNTE. The CDR3, in full, reads CAISEWGEGRNTEAFF.

On this clone: The read halts 3 residues ahead of the CDR3 end, with the missing end drawn from the germline J gene. V and J are TRBV11-2 and TRBJ2-7; 9 nucleotides agree with TRBD1. Unmatched junction bases numbered 7, after V lost 5 bases and J lost 5 bases. Germline V lookup: CDR1 SGHAT, CDR2 FQNNGV. The CDR3 is 14 amino acids. The covered CDR3 bases are TGTGCCAGCAGCCGTACAGGGGGCCTCGACGAG. Translation gives CASSRTGGLDE. The CDR3 reads in full as CASSRTGGLDEQYF.

About this clone: The read terminates 3 residues before the CDR3 end, so the remaining end is supplied by the germline J gene. The chain combines TRBV7-2 with TRBJ2-7; possible D gene TRBD2, 5 bases. Between the trimmed V and J ends, which lost 1 base and 0 bases, there was a span of 7 bases. The CDR3 sequence is 14 residues long. Germline loops: CDR1 SGHTA, CDR2 FQGNSA. CDR3 DNA, as far as it was read: TGTGCCAGCAGCTTAGGACTAAGCTCCTACGAG. Protein: CASSLGLSSYE. The entire CDR3 protein reads CASSLGLSSYEQYF.

Concerning this clone itself: The CDR3 end lies 3 residues beyond the end of the read and is filled in from the germline J gene. The chain couples TRBV19 to TRBJ2-2; the match to TRBD1 covers 12 bases. The CDR3 consists of 16 residues. In germline, CDR1 is LNHDA, CDR2 SQIVND (reference sequence). The CDR3 loop reads CASGDRGLSGANVLFF. CDR3 bases read: TGTGCCAGCGGGGACAGGGGGCTCAGTGGGGCCAACGTG.

About this clone itself: The read is 3 residues too short to cover the CDR3 end, so that end is filled in from the germline J gene. This chain uses TRBV2 with TRBJ1-2; D gene ambiguous. CDR1 is SNHLY, CDR2 FYNNEI, per germline. This CDR3 spans 16 amino acids. CDR3 loop: CASSGRAGLSTDTYTF. The covered CDR3 bases are TGTGCCAGCAGTGGTAGAGCAGGACTGAGCACAGATACC. The full variable domain, in which reference TRBV2 and TRBJ1-2 provide the parts outside the CDR3, is EPEVTQTPSHQVTQMGQEVILRCVPISNHLYFYWYRQILGQKVEFLVSFYNNEISEKSEIFDDQFSVERPDGSNFTLKIRSTKLEDSAMYFCASSGRAGLSTDTYTFGSGTRLTVV.

Note on this clone: Read sequence stops 3 residues before the CDR3 end, and the germline J gene provides the missing end. This sequence joins TRBV7-9 and TRBJ2-7, with 7 bases lining up with TRBD1. The junction had 10 bases not matched to a gene; V was cut back by 3 bases and J by 5 bases. This CDR3 comprises 15 residues. Per the germline V gene, CDR1 is SEHNR and CDR2 is FQNEAQ (reference sequence). Incomplete CDR3 DNA: TGTGCCAGCAGCTTGCCCGGGACAGTCGAGCACGAG. The encoded protein is CASSLPGTVEHE. The entire CDR3 sequence reads CASSLPGTVEHEQYF. Full variable domain (rest looked up from reference TRBV7-9 and TRBJ2-7): DTGVSQNPRHKITKRGQNVTFRCDPISEHNRLYWYRQTLGQGPEFLTYFQNEAQLEKSRLLSDRFSAERPKGSFSTLEIQRTEQGDSAMYLCASSLPGTVEHEQYFGPGTRLTVT.

A word on this clone: Coverage ceases 3 residues before the CDR3 finishes, and the germline J gene fills in the end. This rearrangement joins TRBV7-3 to TRBJ2-3; 7 positions match TRBD1. V lost 5 bases, J lost 3 bases, and 5 bases stayed unmatched. The CDR3 has 14 amino acids. Germline V gene sequence: CDR1 SGHTA, CDR2 FQGTGA. This chain's CDR3 is CASSLLGQTDTQYF. The CDR3 bases that were read are TGTGCCAGCAGCCTCCTGGGACAGACAGATACG. The full variable domain, in which reference TRBV7-3 and TRBJ2-3 provide the parts outside the CDR3, is GAGVSQTPSNKVTEKGKYVELRCDPISGHTALYWYRQSLGQGPEFLIYFQGTGAADDSGLPNDRFFAVRPEGSVSTLKIQRTERGDSAVYLCASSLLGQTDTQYFGPGTRLTVL.

The CDR3 DNA, read in part, is TGTGCCAGCAGCTCATATTCAAGGACAGGGTCCTACGAG. Translated: CASSSYSRTGSYE. The entire CDR3 reads CASSSYSRTGSYEQYF. The rearrangement joins TRBV7-8 to TRBJ2-7; 8 nucleotides line up with TRBD1. The sequenced fragment ends 3 residues before the CDR3 boundary, so the rest is inferred from the germline J gene. Germline-derived CDR1 and CDR2 are SGHVS and FQNEAQ. The CDR3 totals 16 residues. Losses at the gene ends were 4 bases for V and 1 base for J; bases not matched to a gene: 9.

Notes on this clone: The read finishes 3 residues shy of the CDR3 end, and the germline J gene is used to complete it. J is TRBJ2-1 and V is TRBV11-1; D is ambiguous. The CDR3 consists of 12 residues. Per the germline V gene, CDR1 is SGHAT and CDR2 is FQDESV (reference sequence). V lost 5 bases, J lost 6 bases, and 8 bases lay in between. Here the CDR3 reads CASSIKGNEQFF. Incomplete CDR3 DNA: TGTGCCAGCAGCATCAAGGGCAATGAG.

As to this clone: The CDR3 extends 3 residues past the end of the read, so its final part is completed from the germline J gene. The rearrangement joins TRBV5-1 to TRBJ2-2, with D tentatively TRBD1 (6 bases). Germline V gene sequence: CDR1 SGHRS, CDR2 YFSETQ. CDR3 length equals 14 residues. The CDR3 bases that were read are TGCGCCAGCAGCTCCACAGGGTGGAATGAAAAG. Translated: CASSSTGWNEK. The full CDR3 protein is CASSSTGWNEKLFF.

As to this clone: The read stops 3 residues short of the end of the CDR3; the missing end is completed from the germline J gene. V gene TRBV19 combines with J gene TRBJ1-1, with D maybe TRBD1 (5 bases). The CDR3 spans 13 residues. Deletions cut 11 bases from V and 1 base from J, with 14 bases between. In germline, CDR1 is LNHDA, CDR2 SQIVND (reference sequence). The part of the CDR3 DNA that was read is TGTGCCCTTGGGGCCAGGGAGAACACTGAA. Translated, it gives CALGARENTE. The complete CDR3 sequence is CALGARENTEAFF.

Comments on this clone: Sequencing ends 3 residues short of the CDR3 end; the germline J gene provides the rest. The chain is built from TRBV18 and TRBJ2-7; D may be TRBD2 (7 bases). V was cut by 0 bases and J by 2 bases, with 11 bases left in between. There are 15 residues in the CDR3. CDR1 and CDR2 from the germline V gene are KGHSH and LQKENI. CDR3 sequence: CASSPPSGGTYEQYF. The sequenced part of the CDR3 DNA is TGTGCCAGCTCACCACCGTCGGGGGGCACCTACGAG. The variable domain in full, completed from reference TRBV18 and TRBJ2-7, reads NAGVMQNPRHLVRRRGQEARLRCSPMKGHSHVYWYRQLPEEGLKFMVYLQKENIIDESGMPKERFSAEFPKEGPSILRIQQVVRGDSAAYFCASSPPSGGTYEQYFGPGTRLTVT.

In regard to this clone: The read stops 3 residues short of the end of the CDR3; the missing end is completed from the germline J gene. The V call is TRBV19, the J call TRBJ2-2; tentatively, D is TRBD2 (7 bases). The CDR3 runs 17 residues. Germline V CDR1 and CDR2: LNHDA, SQIVND (reference sequence). The V end lost 3 bases, the J end lost 2 bases, and 16 bases lay between the germline ends. This chain's CDR3 is CASSISWGGRNTGELFF. The CDR3 bases that were read are TGTGCCAGTAGTATCTCGTGGGGGGGGCGAAACACCGGGGAG.